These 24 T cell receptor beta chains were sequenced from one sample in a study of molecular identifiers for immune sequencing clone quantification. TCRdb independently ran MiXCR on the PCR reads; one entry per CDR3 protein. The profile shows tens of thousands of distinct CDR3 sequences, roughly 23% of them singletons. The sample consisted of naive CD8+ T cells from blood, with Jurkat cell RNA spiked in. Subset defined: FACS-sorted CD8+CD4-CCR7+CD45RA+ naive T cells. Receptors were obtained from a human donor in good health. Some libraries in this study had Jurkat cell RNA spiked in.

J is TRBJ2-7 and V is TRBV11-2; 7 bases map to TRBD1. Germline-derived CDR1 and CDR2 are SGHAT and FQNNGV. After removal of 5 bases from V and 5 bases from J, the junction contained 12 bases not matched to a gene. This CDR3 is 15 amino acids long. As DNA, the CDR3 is TGTGCCAGCAGCACCAGACAGGGTTCGACCCACGAGCAGTACTTC. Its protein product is CASSTRQGSTHEQYF.

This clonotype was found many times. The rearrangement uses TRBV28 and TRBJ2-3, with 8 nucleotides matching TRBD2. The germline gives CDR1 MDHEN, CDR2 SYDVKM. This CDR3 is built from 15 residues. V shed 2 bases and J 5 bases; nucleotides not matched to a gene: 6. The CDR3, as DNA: TGTGCCAGCAGTTTAGCGGGGGGCTGGCAAGATACGCAGTATTTT. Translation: CASSLAGGWQDTQYF.

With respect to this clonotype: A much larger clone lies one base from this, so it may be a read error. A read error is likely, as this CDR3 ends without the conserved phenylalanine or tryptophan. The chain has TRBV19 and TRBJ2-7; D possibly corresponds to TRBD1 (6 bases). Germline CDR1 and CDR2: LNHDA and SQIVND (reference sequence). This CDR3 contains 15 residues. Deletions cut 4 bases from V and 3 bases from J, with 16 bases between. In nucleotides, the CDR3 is TGTGCCAGTAGTACATCGGTACAGGGCTACTACGAGCAGTACTTA. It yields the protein CASSTSVQGYYEQYL.

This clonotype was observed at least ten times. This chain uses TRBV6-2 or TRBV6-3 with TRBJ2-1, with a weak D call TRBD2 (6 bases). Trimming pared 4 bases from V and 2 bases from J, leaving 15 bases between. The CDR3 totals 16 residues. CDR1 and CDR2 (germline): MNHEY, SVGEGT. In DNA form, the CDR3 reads TGTGCCAGCAGTTCCTGGGCCGGGACTCCCTACAATGAGCAGTTCTTC. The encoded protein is CASSSWAGTPYNEQFF.

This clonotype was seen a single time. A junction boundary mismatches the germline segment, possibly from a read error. The DNA of the CDR3 is TGTGCCAGCAGTGAAGAATGGGGACAGTGGGCCTACGAGCAGCACTTC. Protein: CASSEEWGQWAYEQHF. The V and J genes are TRBV2 and TRBJ2-7, with TRBD1 matching 7 bases. Germline V gives CDR1 SNHLY, CDR2 FYNNEI. There are 16 residues in the CDR3. Full variable domain (rest looked up from reference TRBV2 and TRBJ2-7): EPEVTQTPSHQVTQMGQEVILRCVPISNHLYFYWYRQILGQKVEFLVSFYNNEISEKSEIFDDQFSVERPDGSNFTLKIRSTKLEDSAMYFCASSEEWGQWAYEQHFGPGTRLTVT.

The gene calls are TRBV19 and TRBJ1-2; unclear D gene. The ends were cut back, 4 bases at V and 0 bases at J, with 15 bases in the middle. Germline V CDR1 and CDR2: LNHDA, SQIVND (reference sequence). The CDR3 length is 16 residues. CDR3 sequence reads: CASSRYKEDPNYGYTF. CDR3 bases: TGTGCCAGTAGTAGGTATAAGGAGGACCCTAACTATGGCTACACCTTC.

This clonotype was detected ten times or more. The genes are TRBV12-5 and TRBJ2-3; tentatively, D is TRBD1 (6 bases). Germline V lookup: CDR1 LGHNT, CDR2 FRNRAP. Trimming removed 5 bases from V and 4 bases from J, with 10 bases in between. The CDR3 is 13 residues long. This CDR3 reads CASGIGGPDTQYF. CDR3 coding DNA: TGTGCTAGTGGTATAGGGGGACCAGATACGCAGTATTTT. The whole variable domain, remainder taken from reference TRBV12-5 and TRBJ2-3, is DARVTQTPRHKVTEMGQEVTMRCQPILGHNTVFWYRQTMMQGLELLAYFRNRAPLDDSGMPKDRFSAEMPDATLATLKIQPSEPRDSAVYFCASGIGGPDTQYFGPGTRLTVL.

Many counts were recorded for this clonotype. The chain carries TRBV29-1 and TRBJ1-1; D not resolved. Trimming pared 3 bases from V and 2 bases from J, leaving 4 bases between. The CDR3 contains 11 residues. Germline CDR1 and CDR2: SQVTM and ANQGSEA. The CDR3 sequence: CSVEANTEAFF. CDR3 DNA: TGCAGCGTTGAGGCCAACACTGAAGCTTTCTTT.

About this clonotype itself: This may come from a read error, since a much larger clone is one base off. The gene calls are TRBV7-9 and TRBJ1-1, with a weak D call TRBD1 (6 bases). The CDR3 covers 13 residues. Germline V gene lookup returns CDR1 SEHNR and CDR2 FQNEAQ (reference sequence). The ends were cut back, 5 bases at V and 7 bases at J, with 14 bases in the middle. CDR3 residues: CASSSGGRIEAFF. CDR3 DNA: TGTGCCAGCAGCAGCGGGGGGCGGATTGAAGCTTTCTTT.

The CDR3 region has the DNA TGTGCCAGCAGGCCCCCCCCAAGCGGGTATCCCACAGATACGCAGTATTTT. Translated: CASRPPPSGYPTDTQYF. J is TRBJ2-3 and V is TRBV9; possible D gene TRBD2, 6 bases. The germline CDR1 and CDR2 sequences are SGDLS and YYNGEE. The V gene lost 5 bases and the J gene lost 2 bases, with 21 bases spanning the gap. The CDR3 consists of 17 residues. The full variable domain, rest sourced from reference TRBV9 and TRBJ2-3, is DSGVTQTPKHLITATGQRVTLRCSPRSGDLSVYWYQQSLDQGLQFLIQYYNGEERAKGNILERFSAQQFPDLHSELNLSSLELGDSALYFCASRPPPSGYPTDTQYFGPGTRLTVL.

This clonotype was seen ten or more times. CDR3 sequence (DNA): TGTGCCAGCAGTTACTCTTGGAGGGCCCCCCCCCAAGATACGCAGTATTTT. Its translation is CASSYSWRAPPQDTQYF. The chain recombines TRBV6-6 with TRBJ2-3; TRBD2 might be the D (6 bases). Deletions cut 0 bases from V and 5 bases from J, with 18 bases between. CDR1 and CDR2 from the germline V gene are MNHNY and SVGAGI (reference sequence). The CDR3 spans 17 residues.

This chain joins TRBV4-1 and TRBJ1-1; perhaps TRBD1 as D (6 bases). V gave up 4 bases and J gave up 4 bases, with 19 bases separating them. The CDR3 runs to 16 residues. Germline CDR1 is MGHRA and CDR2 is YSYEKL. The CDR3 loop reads CASSPGPTGAGTEAFF. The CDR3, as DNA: TGCGCCAGCAGCCCGGGCCCCACGGGGGCGGGCACTGAAGCTTTCTTT.

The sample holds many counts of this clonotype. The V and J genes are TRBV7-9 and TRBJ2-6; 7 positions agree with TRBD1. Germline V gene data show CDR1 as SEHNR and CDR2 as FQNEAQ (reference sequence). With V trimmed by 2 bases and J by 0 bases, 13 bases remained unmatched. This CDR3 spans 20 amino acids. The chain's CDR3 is CASSLTGSTGERSGANVLTF. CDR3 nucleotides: TGTGCCAGCAGCTTAACAGGTAGTACAGGGGAACGCTCTGGGGCCAACGTCCTGACTTTC.

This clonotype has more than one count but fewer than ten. CDR3: CSARDWREGKYEQYF. The DNA of the CDR3 is TGCAGTGCTAGAGATTGGAGGGAGGGAAAATACGAGCAGTACTTC. The rearrangement links TRBV20-1 to TRBJ2-7; TRBD2 matches 7 bases. V was pared by 0 bases and J by 4 bases, with 9 bases of the junction left unmatched. The CDR3 runs 15 residues. Germline CDR1 is DFQATT and CDR2 is SNEGSKA (reference sequence).

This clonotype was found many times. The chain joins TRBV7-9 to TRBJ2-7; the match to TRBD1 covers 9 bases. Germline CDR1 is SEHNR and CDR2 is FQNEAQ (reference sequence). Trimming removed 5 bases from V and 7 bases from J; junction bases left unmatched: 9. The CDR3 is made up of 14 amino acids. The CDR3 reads CASSAGTGLGEQYF. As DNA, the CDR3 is TGTGCCAGCAGCGCAGGGACAGGGCTAGGGGAGCAGTACTTC.

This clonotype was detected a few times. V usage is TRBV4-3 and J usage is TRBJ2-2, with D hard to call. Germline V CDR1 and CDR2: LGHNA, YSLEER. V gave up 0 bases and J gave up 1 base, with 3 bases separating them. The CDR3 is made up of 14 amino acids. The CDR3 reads CASSQDQNTGELFF. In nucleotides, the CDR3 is TGCGCCAGCAGCCAAGATCAGAACACCGGGGAGCTGTTTTTT.

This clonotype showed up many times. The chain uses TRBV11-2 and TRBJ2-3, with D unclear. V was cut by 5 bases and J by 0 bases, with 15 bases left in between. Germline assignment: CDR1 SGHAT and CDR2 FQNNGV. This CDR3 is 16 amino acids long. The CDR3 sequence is CASSLTGWSSTDTQYF. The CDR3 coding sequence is TGTGCCAGCAGCCTCACCGGATGGTCTAGCACAGATACGCAGTATTTT.

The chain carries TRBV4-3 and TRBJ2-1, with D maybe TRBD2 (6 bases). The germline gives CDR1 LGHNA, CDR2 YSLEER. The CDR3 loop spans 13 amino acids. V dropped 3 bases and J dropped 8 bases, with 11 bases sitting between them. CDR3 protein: CASSQRRGDEQFF. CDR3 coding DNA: TGCGCCAGCAGCCAGAGGCGGGGAGATGAGCAGTTCTTC.

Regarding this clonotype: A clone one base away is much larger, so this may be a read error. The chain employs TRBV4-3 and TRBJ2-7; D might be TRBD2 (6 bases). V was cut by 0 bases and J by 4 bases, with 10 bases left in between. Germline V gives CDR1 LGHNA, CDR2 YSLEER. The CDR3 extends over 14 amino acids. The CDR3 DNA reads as TGCGCCAGCAGCCAAGATAGGGGAGGTTACGAGCAGTACTTC. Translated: CASSQDRGGYEQYF.

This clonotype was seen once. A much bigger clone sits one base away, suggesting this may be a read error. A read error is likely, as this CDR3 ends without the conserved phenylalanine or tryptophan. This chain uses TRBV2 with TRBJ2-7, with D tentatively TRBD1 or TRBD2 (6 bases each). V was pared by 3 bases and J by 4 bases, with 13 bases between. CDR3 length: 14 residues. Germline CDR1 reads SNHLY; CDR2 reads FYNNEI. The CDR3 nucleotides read TGTGCCAGCAGTGAGGTGGGGGGCGGTTACGAGCAGTACTCC. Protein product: CASSEVGGGYEQYS.

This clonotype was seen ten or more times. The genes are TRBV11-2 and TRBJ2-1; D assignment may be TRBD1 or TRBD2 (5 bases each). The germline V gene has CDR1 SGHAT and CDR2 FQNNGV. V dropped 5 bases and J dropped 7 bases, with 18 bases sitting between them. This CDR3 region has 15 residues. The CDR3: CASSLLPGLGNEQFF. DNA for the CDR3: TGTGCCAGCAGCCTCCTGCCGGGGCTCGGGAATGAGCAGTTCTTC.

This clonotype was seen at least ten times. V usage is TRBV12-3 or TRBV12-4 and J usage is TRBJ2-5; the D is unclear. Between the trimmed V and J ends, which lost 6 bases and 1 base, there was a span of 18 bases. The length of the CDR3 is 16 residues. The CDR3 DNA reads TGTGCCAGCAGGCGGCTGGCGGCGACAACCCAAGAGACCCAGTACTTC. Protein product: CASRRLAATTQETQYF.

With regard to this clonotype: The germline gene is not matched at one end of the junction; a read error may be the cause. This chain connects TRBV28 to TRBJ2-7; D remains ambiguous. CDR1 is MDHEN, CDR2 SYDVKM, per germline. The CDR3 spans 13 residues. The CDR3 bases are TGTGCCGGCAGTTTTACTCAGCTTGGCGAGCAGTACTTC. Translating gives CAGSFTQLGEQYF.

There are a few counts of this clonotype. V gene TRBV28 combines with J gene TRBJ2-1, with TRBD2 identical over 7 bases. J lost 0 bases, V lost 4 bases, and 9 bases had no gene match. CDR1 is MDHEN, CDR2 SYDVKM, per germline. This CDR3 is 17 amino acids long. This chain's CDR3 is CASSSNTLAASYNEQFF. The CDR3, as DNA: TGTGCCAGCAGTTCGAACACTCTAGCGGCCTCCTACAATGAGCAGTTCTTC.